The sequence of this TCR beta chain was determined in a study of beta chain features in type 1 diabetes. A few counts support this clone. What it recognizes is unknown. General study results and limits: Among patients with Type 1 diabetes, TCRB CDR3s were moderately but significantly shorter in every one of the four CD4+ subsets.

The CDR3 has 15 residues. Per germline, CDR1 SGHTA and CDR2 FQGNSA. V was shortened by 3 bases and J by 1 base, with 10 bases between the two germline ends. The study reverse transcribed the entire isolated RNA, so it sequenced expressed TCRB transcripts. The protocol was immunoSEQ multiplex PCR, while the TCRdb copy is restricted to in-frame clones and leaves out a portion. Of 200,000 to 250,000 clones in the sample, approximately 15% are singletons; the top ten hold approximately 0.018%. All of the sorted populations showed purity greater than 98%. The V call is TRBV7-2, the J call TRBJ2-1, with a weak D call TRBD2 (6 bases). The sample taken for sequencing was naive CD4+ T cells from blood. The TCR was taken from a man younger than 40 with type 1 diabetes. The CDR3 DNA follows: TGTGCCAGCAGCTTTAGCGGTCGGTCCTACAATGAGCAGTTCTTC. Its protein product is CASSFSGRSYNEQFF. Full variable domain (rest looked up from reference TRBV7-2 and TRBJ2-1): GAGVSQSPSNKVTEKGKDVELRCDPISGHTALYWYRQSLGQGLEFLIYFQGNSAPDKSGLPSDRFSAERTGGSVSTLTIQRTQQEDSAVYLCASSFSGRSYNEQFFGPGTRLTVL.